The 4 T cell receptor beta chains below all came from one sample that was sequenced in a study of cytomegalovirus exposure and HLA in healthy donors. PCR used 60 Vbeta primers and 13 Jbeta primers. Using immunoSEQ multiplex PCR, the repertoire was profiled, and TCRdb retains in-frame clones only, with some absent. The data hold under 20,000 clones, with more than 80% observed a single time. The sequencing input was PBMCs. Receptors were obtained from a human donor in good health.

This chain uses TRBV18 with TRBJ2-1; TRBD1 matches at 9 bases. Trimming cost V 3 bases and J 6 bases; bases outside gene matches: 6. Per the germline V gene, CDR1 is KGHSH and CDR2 is LQKENI. CDR3 length: 15 amino acids. For the CDR3, the DNA is TGTGCCAGCTCACCGACAGGGGGTTCGAGCAATGAGCAGTTCTTC. Translating it yields CASSPTGGSSNEQFF.

This clone occurred a few times. The chain recombines TRBV7-2 with TRBJ2-7; 8 bases agree with TRBD1. The CDR3 length is 15 residues. The ends lost 5 bases at V and 4 bases at J; junction bases unmatched: 10. CDR1 is SGHTA and CDR2 is FQGNSA in the germline V gene. The CDR3 protein is CASSVDRGGGYEQYF. CDR3 DNA sequence: TGTGCCAGCAGCGTTGACAGGGGCGGTGGTTACGAGCAGTACTTC.

This chain connects TRBV7-6 to TRBJ2-2; 7 nucleotides align to TRBD1. Germline V gene sequence: CDR1 SGHVS, CDR2 FNYEAQ. This CDR3 is built from 16 residues. With 4 bases clipped from V and 5 bases from J, the junction kept 10 bases outside the gene matches. CDR3 DNA sequence: TGTGCCAGCAGCTCGAGGACAGGCCCGGGAACCGGGGAGCTGTTTTTT. Encoded protein: CASSSRTGPGTGELFF.

This clone has a single count. The V call is TRBV5-1, the J call TRBJ1-2; 10 nucleotides agree with TRBD1. Germline CDR1 reads SGHRS; CDR2 reads YFSETQ. The junction had 7 bases not matched to a gene; V was cut back by 4 bases and J by 7 bases. This CDR3 contains 14 residues. The CDR3, as DNA: TGCGCCAGCAGCCCAGACAGGGGGCAGTCTGGCTACACCTTC. It translates to CASSPDRGQSGYTF.